The rows below give T cell receptor beta chains drawn from one sample of a study of control samples from healthy donors and cancer patients. The repertoire was sequenced with immunoSEQ multiplex PCR; TCRdb's copy has only in-frame clones and lacks some. This sample has 40,000 to 45,000 clones, with 70% found just once. The sample consisted of formalin-fixed, paraffin-embedded tissue. The receptors come from a male donor with melanoma. CDR3s include the opening cysteine and the closing phenylalanine or tryptophan.

CASSTTGTPLYEQYF,TRBV19,TRBJ2-7
CASSVGGTGEQFF,TRBV9,TRBJ2-1
CASSTLRSGILLPYEQYF,TRBV7-2,TRBJ2-7
CASSDNPGGTEAFF,TRBV6-1,TRBJ1-1
CASSLEYLGSTTSTDTQYF,TRBV7-9,TRBJ2-3
CASRGDYLLGGYTF,TRBV5-1,TRBJ1-2
CASSKLAGGAQYF,TRBV3-1/TRBV3-2,TRBJ2-7
CASSPGTSGTGANVLTF,TRBV4-1,TRBJ2-6
CASGDRGSHQPQHF,TRBV6-5,TRBJ1-5
CASSLLAGSETQYF,TRBV11-2,TRBJ2-5
CASKGTGGRNQPQHF,TRBV6-6,TRBJ1-5
CASKRLASSYEQYF,TRBV5-1,TRBJ2-7
CASSFGTEEKLFF,TRBV28,TRBJ1-4
CASSSRGPDTQYF,TRBV7-9,TRBJ2-3
CASSSQGTGANVLTF,TRBV27,TRBJ2-6
CASSFNVRGGYNEQFF,TRBV28,TRBJ2-1
CASSLTGGYEQYF,TRBV7-3,TRBJ2-7
CASSSDSANTGELFF,TRBV5-1,TRBJ2-2
CASSRGPQNTGELFF,TRBV4-1,TRBJ2-2
CASSQPPNTDTQYF,TRBV4-1,TRBJ2-3
CASSSLARPPYEQYF,TRBV27,TRBJ2-7
CASSLSLAGRYNEQFF,TRBV7-9,TRBJ2-1
CASSLAPRGSPQHF,TRBV11-2,TRBJ1-5
CASGQHKSTDTQYF,TRBV19,TRBJ2-3
CGCSGRSTDTQYF,TRBV19,TRBJ2-3
CASSRSVSEQYF,TRBV5-5,TRBJ2-7
CASRAGGTVSYEQYF,TRBV2,TRBJ2-7
CSVRAISGNTIYF,TRBV29-1,TRBJ1-3
CASSFRAANTNTGELFF,TRBV7-9,TRBJ2-2
CASSVGGTAQETQYF,TRBV9,TRBJ2-5
CASTDRGHEQYF,TRBV12-3/TRBV12-4,TRBJ2-7
CASSVAASGSDEQFF,TRBV9,TRBJ2-1
CASSELGETQYF,TRBV6-1,TRBJ2-5
CASSALAGEGETQYF,TRBV5-1,TRBJ2-5
CASMERNEQFF,TRBV2,TRBJ2-1
CASSLEGRGGDTQYF,TRBV5-4,TRBJ2-3
CASSQLRDSQETQYF,TRBV3-1/TRBV3-2,TRBJ2-5
CASSNQAGHGYTF,TRBV19,TRBJ1-2
CASTDRGGKTQYF,TRBV25-1,TRBJ2-5
CSVSPAGTANYEQYF,TRBV29-1,TRBJ2-7
CATSDFVRYTGELFF,TRBV24-1,TRBJ2-2
CATRQGENTEAFF,TRBV5-1,TRBJ1-1
CASSHLLEDYEQYF,TRBV4-1,TRBJ2-7